A single sample is the source of the 4 T cell receptor beta chains below, sequenced in a study of CDR3 diversity in severe acne. TCRdb passed the PCR reads through MiXCR, listing each CDR3 protein once. The sample shows around 91,000 distinct CDR3 sequences, around 53% of them seen only once. The sample consisted of blood. The receptors stem from a male donor in good health, without acne.

This clonotype was seen repeatedly, ten times or more. The gene calls are TRBV15 and TRBJ2-6; either TRBD1 or TRBD2 may supply D (5 bases each). Trimming removed 8 bases at V and 0 bases at J, with 11 bases between. CDR3 length: 15 residues. In germline, CDR1 is LNHNV, CDR2 YYDKDF (reference sequence). The CDR3 spells CATGGAYSGANVLTF. The CDR3 nucleotides are TGTGCCACCGGGGGAGCTTACTCTGGGGCCAACGTCCTGACTTTC.

The sample holds a few counts of this clonotype. The chain uses TRBV5-6 and TRBJ1-2; D gene unclear. The CDR3 runs 13 residues. V was cut by 4 bases and J by 4 bases, with 11 bases left in between. Germline V gives CDR1 SGHDT, CDR2 YYEEEE. CDR3 residues: CASSGTMAYGYTF. The CDR3, as DNA: TGTGCCAGCAGCGGTACAATGGCCTATGGCTACACCTTC.

V is TRBV20-1 and J is TRBJ1-1; 9 bases match TRBD1. Looked up from germline, CDR1 is DFQATT and CDR2 is SNEGSKA (reference sequence). This CDR3 comprises 13 residues. V shed 8 bases and J 1 base; nucleotides not matched to a gene: 5. CDR3 nucleotide sequence: TGCAGTCCATGGGGACAGGGGAACACTGAAGCTTTCTTT. Translation gives CSPWGQGNTEAFF.

This clonotype was observed at least ten times. This may be a read error: a much more frequent sequence differs by one nucleotide. The chain couples TRBV4-2 to TRBJ2-7; 11 bases match TRBD1. The CDR3 totals 14 residues. CDR1 is LGHNA, CDR2 YNFKEQ, per germline. As DNA, the CDR3 is TGTGCCAACAGCCGGGGGACAGGGGGTTACGAGCAGTACTTC. It codes for CANSRGTGGYEQYF.